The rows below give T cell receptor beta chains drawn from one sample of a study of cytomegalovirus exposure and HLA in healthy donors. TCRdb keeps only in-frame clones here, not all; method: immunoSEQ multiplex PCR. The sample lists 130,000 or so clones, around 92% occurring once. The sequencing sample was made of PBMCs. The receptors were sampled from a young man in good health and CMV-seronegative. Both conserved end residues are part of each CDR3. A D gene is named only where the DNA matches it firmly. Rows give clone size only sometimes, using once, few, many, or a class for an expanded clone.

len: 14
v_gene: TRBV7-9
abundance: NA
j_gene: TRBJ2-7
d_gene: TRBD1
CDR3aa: CASSTGGITYEQYF
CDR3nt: TGTGCCAGCAGCACAGGGGGCATAACCTACGAGCAGTACTTC

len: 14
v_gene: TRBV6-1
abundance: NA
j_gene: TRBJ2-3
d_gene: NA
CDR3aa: CASSESVSLYTQYF
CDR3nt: TGTGCCAGCAGTGAATCTGTTAGCTTGTATACGCAGTATTTT

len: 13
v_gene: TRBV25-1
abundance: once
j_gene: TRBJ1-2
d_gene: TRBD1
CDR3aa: CASSAGTGNGYTF
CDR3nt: TGTGCCAGCAGTGCGGGGACAGGGAATGGCTACACCTTC

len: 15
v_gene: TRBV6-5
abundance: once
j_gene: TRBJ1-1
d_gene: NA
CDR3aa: CASSYGPAWNTEAFF
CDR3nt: TGTGCCAGCAGTTACGGCCCTGCTTGGAACACTGAAGCTTTCTTT

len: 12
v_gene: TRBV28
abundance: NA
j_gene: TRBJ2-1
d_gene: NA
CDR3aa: CASSIIQLEQFF
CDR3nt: TGTGCCAGCAGTATCATACAACTAGAGCAGTTCTTC

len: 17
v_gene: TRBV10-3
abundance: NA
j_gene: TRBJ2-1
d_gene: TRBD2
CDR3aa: CAISESGLAGIVYEQFF
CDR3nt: TGTGCCATCAGTGAGTCGGGACTAGCGGGGATAGTCTATGAGCAGTTCTTC

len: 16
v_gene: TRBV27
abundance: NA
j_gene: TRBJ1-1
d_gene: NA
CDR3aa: CASSSQLRGVNTEAFF
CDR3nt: TGTGCCAGCAGTTCACAACTCCGGGGGGTGAACACTGAAGCTTTCTTT

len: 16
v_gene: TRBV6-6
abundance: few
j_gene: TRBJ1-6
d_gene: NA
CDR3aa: CASSYGNRATDSPLHF
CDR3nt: TGTGCCAGCAGTTACGGGAACAGGGCGACAGATTCACCCCTCCACTTT

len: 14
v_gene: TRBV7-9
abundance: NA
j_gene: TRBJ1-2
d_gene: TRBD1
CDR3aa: CASSSDRESYGYTF
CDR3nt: TGTGCCAGCAGCTCCGACAGGGAATCCTATGGCTACACCTTC

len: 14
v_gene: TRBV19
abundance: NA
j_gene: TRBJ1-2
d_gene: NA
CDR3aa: CASSPGGTPRGYTF
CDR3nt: TGTGCCAGTAGTCCCGGGGGGACCCCCCGTGGCTACACCTTC

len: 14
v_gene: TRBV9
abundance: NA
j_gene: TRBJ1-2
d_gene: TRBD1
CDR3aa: CASSGRQGRHGYTF
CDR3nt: TGTGCCAGCAGCGGTCGACAGGGTCGGCATGGCTACACCTTC

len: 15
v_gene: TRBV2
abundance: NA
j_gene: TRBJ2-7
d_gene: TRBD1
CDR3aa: CASSSMGQGAYEQYF
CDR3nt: TGTGCCAGCAGTTCAATGGGACAGGGGGCCTACGAGCAGTACTTC

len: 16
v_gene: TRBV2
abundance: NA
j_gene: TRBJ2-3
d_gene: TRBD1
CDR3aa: CASSAGTGFRTDTQYF
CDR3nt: TGTGCCAGCAGTGCCGGGACAGGGTTTAGGACAGATACGCAGTATTTT

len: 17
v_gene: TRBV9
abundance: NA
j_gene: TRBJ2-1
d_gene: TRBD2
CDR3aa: CASSPHELAGSNNEQFF
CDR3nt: TGTGCCAGCAGCCCCCATGAACTAGCGGGGAGTAACAATGAGCAGTTCTTC

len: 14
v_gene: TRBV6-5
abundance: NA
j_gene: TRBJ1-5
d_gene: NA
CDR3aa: CASSLGGSNQPQHF
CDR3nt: TGTGCCAGCAGTTTGGGAGGGAGCAATCAGCCCCAGCATTTT

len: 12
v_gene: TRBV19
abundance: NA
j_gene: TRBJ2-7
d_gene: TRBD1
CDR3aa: CASSGQGYEQYF
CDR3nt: TGTGCCAGTAGTGGACAGGGCTACGAGCAGTACTTC

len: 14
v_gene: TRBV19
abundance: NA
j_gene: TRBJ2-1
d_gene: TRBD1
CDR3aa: CASSRWDRHNEQFF
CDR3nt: TGTGCCAGTAGTAGATGGGACAGGCACAATGAGCAGTTCTTC

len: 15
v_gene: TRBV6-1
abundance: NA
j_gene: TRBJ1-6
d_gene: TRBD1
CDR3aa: CASTPNRGFNSPLHF
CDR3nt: TGTGCCAGCACCCCTAACAGGGGGTTTAATTCACCCCTCCACTTT

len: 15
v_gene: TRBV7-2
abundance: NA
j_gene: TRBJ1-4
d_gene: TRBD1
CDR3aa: CASSPARGRSKKLFF
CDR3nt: TGTGCCAGCAGCCCCGCCAGGGGGAGGAGTAAAAAACTGTTTTTT

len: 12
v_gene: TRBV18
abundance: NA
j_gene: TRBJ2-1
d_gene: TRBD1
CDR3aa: CASSPQDREQFF
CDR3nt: TGTGCCAGCTCACCACAGGACAGGGAGCAGTTCTTC

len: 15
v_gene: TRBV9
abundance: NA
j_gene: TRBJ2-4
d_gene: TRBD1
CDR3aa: CASSVDPGGFNIQYF
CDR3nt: TGTGCCAGCAGCGTAGATCCAGGGGGCTTTAACATTCAGTACTTC

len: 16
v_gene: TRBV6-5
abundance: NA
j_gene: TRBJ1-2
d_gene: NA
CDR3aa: CASSFGGAFSNYGYTF
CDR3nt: TGTGCCAGCAGTTTTGGTGGGGCTTTTTCGAACTATGGCTACACCTTC

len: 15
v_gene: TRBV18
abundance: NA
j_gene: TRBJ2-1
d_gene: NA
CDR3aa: CASSPPSGYYNEQFF
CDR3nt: TGTGCCAGCTCACCACCTAGCGGTTATTACAATGAGCAGTTCTTC

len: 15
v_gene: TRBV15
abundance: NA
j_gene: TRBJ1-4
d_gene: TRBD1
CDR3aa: CATSREEGAKEKLFF
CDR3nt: TGTGCCACCAGCAGAGAAGAGGGGGCGAAGGAAAAACTGTTTTTT

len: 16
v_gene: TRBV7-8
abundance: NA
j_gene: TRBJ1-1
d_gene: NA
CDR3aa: CASSLLLTVMNTEAFF
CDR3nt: TGTGCCAGCAGCTTACTGCTTACGGTGATGAACACTGAAGCTTTCTTT

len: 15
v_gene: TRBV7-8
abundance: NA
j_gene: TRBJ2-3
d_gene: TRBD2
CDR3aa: CASSSERGGRDTQYF
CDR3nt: TGTGCCAGCAGCTCCGAGCGGGGGGGACGAGATACGCAGTATTTT

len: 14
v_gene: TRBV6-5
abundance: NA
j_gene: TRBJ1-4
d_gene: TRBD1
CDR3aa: CASSRQGQEEKLFF
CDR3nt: TGTGCCAGCAGTCGACAGGGCCAGGAGGAAAAACTGTTTTTT

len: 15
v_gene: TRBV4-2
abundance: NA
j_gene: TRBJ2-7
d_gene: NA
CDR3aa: CASSQDSDGFYEQYF
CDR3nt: TGTGCCAGCAGCCAAGATAGCGACGGATTCTACGAGCAGTACTTC

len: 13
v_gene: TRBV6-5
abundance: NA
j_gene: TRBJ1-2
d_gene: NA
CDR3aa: CASSRQSNYGYTF
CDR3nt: TGTGCCAGCAGTCGACAGAGCAACTATGGCTACACCTTC

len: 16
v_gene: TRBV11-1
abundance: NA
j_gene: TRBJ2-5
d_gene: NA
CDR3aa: CASSLGWGVSQETQYF
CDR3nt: TGTGCCAGCAGCTTAGGGTGGGGAGTTTCCCAAGAGACCCAGTACTTC

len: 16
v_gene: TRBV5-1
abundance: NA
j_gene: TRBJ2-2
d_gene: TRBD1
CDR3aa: CASSGGQTANTGELFF
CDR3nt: TGCGCCAGCAGCGGGGGACAGACCGCGAACACCGGGGAGCTGTTTTTT

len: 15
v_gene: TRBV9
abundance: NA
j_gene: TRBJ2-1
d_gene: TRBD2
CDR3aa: CASSVRLAGYNEQFF
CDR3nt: TGTGCCAGCAGCGTTAGACTAGCGGGTTACAATGAGCAGTTCTTC

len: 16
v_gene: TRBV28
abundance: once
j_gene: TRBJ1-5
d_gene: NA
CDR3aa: CASSSGGGYSNQPQHF
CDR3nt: TGTGCCAGCAGTTCGGGGGGGGGTTATAGCAATCAGCCCCAGCATTTT

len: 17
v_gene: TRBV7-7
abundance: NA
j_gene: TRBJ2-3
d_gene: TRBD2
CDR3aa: CASSSHPLAGGTDTQYF
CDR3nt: TGTGCCAGCAGCTCCCACCCCCTAGCGGGGGGGACAGATACGCAGTATTTT

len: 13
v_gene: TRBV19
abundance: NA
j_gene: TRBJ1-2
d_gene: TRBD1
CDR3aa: CASSTTGVGGYTF
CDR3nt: TGTGCCAGTAGCACGACAGGGGTAGGTGGCTACACCTTC

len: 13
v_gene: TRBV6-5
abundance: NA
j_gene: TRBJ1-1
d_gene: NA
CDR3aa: CASSPHMNTEAFF
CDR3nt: TGTGCCAGCAGTCCCCACATGAACACTGAAGCTTTCTTT